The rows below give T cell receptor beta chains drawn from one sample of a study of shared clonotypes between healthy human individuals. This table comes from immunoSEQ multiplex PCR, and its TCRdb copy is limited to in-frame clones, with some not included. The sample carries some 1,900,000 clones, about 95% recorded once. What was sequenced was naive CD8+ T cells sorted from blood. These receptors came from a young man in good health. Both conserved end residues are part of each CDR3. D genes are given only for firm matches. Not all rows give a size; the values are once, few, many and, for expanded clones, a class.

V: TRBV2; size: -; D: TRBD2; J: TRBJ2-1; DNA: TGTGCCAGCAGTGTCGGGGGGGACTACAATGAGCAGTTCTTC; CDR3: CASSVGGDYNEQFF
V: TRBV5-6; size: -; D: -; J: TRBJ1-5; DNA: TGTGCCAGCAGCTCACGGACGGGGTTAGAGCCCCAGCATTTT; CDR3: CASSSRTGLEPQHF
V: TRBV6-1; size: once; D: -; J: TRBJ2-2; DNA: TGTGCCAGCAGTCGAGGGCCGGATACCGGGGAGCTGTTTTTT; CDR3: CASSRGPDTGELFF
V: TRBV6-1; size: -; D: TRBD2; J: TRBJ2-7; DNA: TGTGCCAGCAGTGAGAGGCGGGGGGTTGCCTACGAGCAGTACTTC; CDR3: CASSERRGVAYEQYF
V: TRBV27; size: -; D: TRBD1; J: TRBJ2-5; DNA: TGTGCCAGCGGACGTATGGGACAGGCGGAGACCCAGTACTTC; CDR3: CASGRMGQAETQYF
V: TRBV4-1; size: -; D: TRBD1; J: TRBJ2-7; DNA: TGCGCCAGCAGCCAACCCCGGACAGGGGACGAGCAGTACTTC; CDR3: CASSQPRTGDEQYF
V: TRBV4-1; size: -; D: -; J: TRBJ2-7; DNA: TGCGCCAGCAGCCAAGATTCCCATGCCATCTACGAGCAGTACTTC; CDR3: CASSQDSHAIYEQYF
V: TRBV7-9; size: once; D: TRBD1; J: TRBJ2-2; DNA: TGTGCCAGCAGCGCACCCGACAGGGGGATTCGTACCGGGGAGCTGTTTTTT; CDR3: CASSAPDRGIRTGELFF
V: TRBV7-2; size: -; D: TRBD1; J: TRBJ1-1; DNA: TGTGCCAGCACCCGCGAGGGGGCGTCTGAGGGGGACACTGAAGCTTTCTTT; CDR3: CASTREGASEGDTEAFF
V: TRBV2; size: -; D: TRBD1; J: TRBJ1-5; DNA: TGTGCCAGCAGTGAAGGGGACAGTCGTAGCAATCAGCCCCAGCATTTT; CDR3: CASSEGDSRSNQPQHF
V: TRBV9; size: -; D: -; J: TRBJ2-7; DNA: TGTGCCAGCAGTGCCGGACAGAGCTCCTACGAGCAGTACTTC; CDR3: CASSAGQSSYEQYF
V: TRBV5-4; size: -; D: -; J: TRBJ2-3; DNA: TGTGCCAGCAGCTTGGAGTCAGCCACAGATACGCAGTATTTT; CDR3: CASSLESATDTQYF
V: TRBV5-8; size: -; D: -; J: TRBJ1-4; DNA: TGTGCCAGCAGCCTATATACAACTAATGAAAAACTGTTTTTT; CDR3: CASSLYTTNEKLFF
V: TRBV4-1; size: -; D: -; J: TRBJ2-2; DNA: TGCGCCAGCAGCCAGATAGGGAACACCGGGGAGCTGTTTTTT; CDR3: CASSQIGNTGELFF
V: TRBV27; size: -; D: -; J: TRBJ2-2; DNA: TGTGCCAGCAGTTTTGACTCTCGAGGGAGCACCGGGGAGCTGTTTTTT; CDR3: CASSFDSRGSTGELFF
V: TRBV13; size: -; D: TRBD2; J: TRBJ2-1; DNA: TGTGCCAGCAGCTCGATGACTAGCGGGGGGGCTGAACTCTACAATGAGCAGTTCTTC; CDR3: CASSSMTSGGAELYNEQFF
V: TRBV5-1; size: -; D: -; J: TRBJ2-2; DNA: TGCGCCAGCAGCTTGGAGGGTGTCACCGGGGAGCTGTTTTTT; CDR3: CASSLEGVTGELFF
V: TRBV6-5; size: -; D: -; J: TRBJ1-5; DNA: TGTGCCAGCACTTCAGGGTTTGGCAATCAGCCCCAGCATTTT; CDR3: CASTSGFGNQPQHF
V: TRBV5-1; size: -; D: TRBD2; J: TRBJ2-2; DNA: TGCGCCAGCAGCTCGACTAGCGGGAGGGTTCCGGGGGAGCTGTTTTTT; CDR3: CASSSTSGRVPGELFF
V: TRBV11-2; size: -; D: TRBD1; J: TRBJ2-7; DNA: TGTGCCAGCAGCTTAGAGGGACAGGGACTTTACGAGCAGTACTTC; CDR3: CASSLEGQGLYEQYF
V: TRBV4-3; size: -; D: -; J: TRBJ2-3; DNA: TGCGCCAGCAGCCAAAGACTAGGGGGACGCACAGATACGCAGTATTTT; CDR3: CASSQRLGGRTDTQYF
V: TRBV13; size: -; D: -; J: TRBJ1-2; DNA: TGTGCCAGCAGCTTAGAACGTGCAAATATGGGCTACACCTTC; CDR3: CASSLERANMGYTF
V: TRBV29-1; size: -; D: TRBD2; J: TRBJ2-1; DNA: TGCAGCGTTTTAGGACTAGCGGGGGCGGATGAGCAGTTCTTC; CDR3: CSVLGLAGADEQFF
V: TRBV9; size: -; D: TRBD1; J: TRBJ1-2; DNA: TGTGCCAGCAGCGTGGGGACAGTTATGACCTATGGCTACACCTTC; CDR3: CASSVGTVMTYGYTF
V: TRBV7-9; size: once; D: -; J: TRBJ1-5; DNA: TGTGCCAGCAGCTCCGGGACACACAATCAGCCCCAGCATTTT; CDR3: CASSSGTHNQPQHF
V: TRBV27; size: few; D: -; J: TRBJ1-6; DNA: TGTGCCAGCAGTTCCGGACTCGTTTCACCCCTCCACTTT; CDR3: CASSSGLVSPLHF
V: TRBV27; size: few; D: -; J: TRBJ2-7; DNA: TGTGCCAGCAGTTCGTCCTACGAGCAGTACTTC; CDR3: CASSSSYEQYF
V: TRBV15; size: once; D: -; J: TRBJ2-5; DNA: TGTGCCACCCAGTCTCCAGAGACCCAGTACTTC; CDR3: CATQSPETQYF
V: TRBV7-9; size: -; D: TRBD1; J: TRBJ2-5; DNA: TGTGCCAGCAGCTCCCGGGACAGGATATTCCAAGAGACCCAGTACTTC; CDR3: CASSSRDRIFQETQYF
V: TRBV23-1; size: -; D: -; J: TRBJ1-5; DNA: TGCGCCAGCAGTCAGACCGGGACGAAGAGAACATATAGCAATCAGCCCCAGCATTTT; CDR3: CASSQTGTKRTYSNQPQHF
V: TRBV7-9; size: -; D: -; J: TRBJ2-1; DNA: TGTGCCAGCAGCTCCACTAGCTCGGTAATCGGGGATGAGCAGTTCTTC; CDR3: CASSSTSSVIGDEQFF
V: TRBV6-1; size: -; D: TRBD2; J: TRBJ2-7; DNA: TGTGCCAGCAGTGAAGGACTAGCGGGGGCGAGGTACGAGCAGTACTTC; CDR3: CASSEGLAGARYEQYF
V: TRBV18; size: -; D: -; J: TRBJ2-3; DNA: TGTGCCAGCTCACCCTCACCACGACGCACAGATACGCAGTATTTT; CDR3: CASSPSPRRTDTQYF
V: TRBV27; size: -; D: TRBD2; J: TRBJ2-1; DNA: TGTGCCAGCAGCTATAGCGGGGGTTACAATGAGCAGTTCTTC; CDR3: CASSYSGGYNEQFF
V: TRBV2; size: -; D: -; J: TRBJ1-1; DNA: TGTGCCAGCAGTGAATACAGGTCCGACACTGAAGCTTTCTTT; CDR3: CASSEYRSDTEAFF
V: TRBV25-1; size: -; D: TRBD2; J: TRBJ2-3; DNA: TGTGCCAGCGGAGGACTAGCGGGGGGGCCTGGCACAGATACGCAGTATTTT; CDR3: CASGGLAGGPGTDTQYF
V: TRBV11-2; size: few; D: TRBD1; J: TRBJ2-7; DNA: TGTGCCAGCAGCTGGGACAGGGGGGGCTACGAGCAGTACTTC; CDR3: CASSWDRGGYEQYF